The table lists the clone carrying this T cell receptor (beta chain) with many counts. Its antigen is unidentified. TCRdb re-called the reads with MiXCR, one entry per CDR3 protein. Here the sample spans some 150,000 distinct CDR3 sequences, 5.5% to 8% being singletons. The CDR3 extends over 16 amino acids. Trimming left V 5 bases short and J 9 bases short, with 20 bases between. Per the germline V gene, CDR1 is SGHVS and CDR2 is FNYEAQ. This record belongs to a study of T cell repertoires in cytomegalovirus infection. Study-wide points: The ex vivo response was dominated by HLA-C-restricted CMV-specific TCR beta clonotypes.

The chain joins TRBV7-6 to TRBJ1-6, with D possibly being TRBD1 (5 bases). Sequencing input: PBMCs. This TCR derives from a human donor in good health (CMV status not recorded). Some clones in this sample may be carry-over from other donors' samples. In DNA, the CDR3 is TGTGCCAGCAGCCCAGATCTGTCGGGGGACGGTTCACCCCTCCACTTT. Translation gives CASSPDLSGDGSPLHF.